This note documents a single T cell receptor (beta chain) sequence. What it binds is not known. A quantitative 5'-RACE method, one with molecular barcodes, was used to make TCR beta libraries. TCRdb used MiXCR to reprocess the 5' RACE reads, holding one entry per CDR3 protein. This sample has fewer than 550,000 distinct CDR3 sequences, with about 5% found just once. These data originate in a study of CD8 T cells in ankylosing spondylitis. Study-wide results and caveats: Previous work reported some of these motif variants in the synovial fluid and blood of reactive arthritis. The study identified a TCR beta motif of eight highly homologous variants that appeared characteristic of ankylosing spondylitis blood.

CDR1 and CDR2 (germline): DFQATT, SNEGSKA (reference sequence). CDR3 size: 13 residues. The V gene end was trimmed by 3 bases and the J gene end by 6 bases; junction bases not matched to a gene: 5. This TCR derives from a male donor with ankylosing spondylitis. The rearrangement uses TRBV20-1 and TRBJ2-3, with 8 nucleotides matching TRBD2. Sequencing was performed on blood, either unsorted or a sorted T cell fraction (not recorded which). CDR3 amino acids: CSASRLARDTQYF. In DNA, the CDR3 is TGCAGTGCTAGTCGACTAGCGAGGGATACGCAGTATTTT.